The rows below give T cell receptor beta chains drawn from one sample of a study of shared clonotypes between healthy human individuals. The repertoire was sequenced with immunoSEQ multiplex PCR; TCRdb's copy has only in-frame clones and lacks some. The data hold 2,500,000 or so clones, with approximately 93% observed a single time. Sequenced sample: naive CD4+ T cells from PBMCs. These TCRs come from a man aged 18 to 30 in good health. Some clones in this sample may be carry-over from other donors' samples. Each CDR3 is given with its conserved first and last residue. D genes are given only for firm matches. Rows give clone size only sometimes, using once, few, many, or a class for an expanded clone.

d_call j_call clone_size v_call cdr3_nt cdr3_aa
- TRBJ1-3 - TRBV28 TGTGCCAGCAGTCGCCCGGTCCAGGTCGCTATAAACACCATATATTTT CASSRPVQVAINTIYF
- TRBJ2-7 - TRBV7-2 TGTGCCAGCAGCTTGTCCAGGGGGGAATACGAGCAGTACTTC CASSLSRGEYEQYF
TRBD2 TRBJ2-7 - TRBV2 TGTGCCAGCAGTGGGCGGGCTAGCGGGACTCCAGAGCAGTACTTC CASSGRASGTPEQYF
- TRBJ1-1 once TRBV10-3 TGTGCCATCAATCTTGGCAGCCGAATTGGCAGGAACACTGAAGCTTTCTTT CAINLGSRIGRNTEAFF
TRBD2 TRBJ2-5 - TRBV15 TGTGCCACCAGCAGAGACCTCGGACTAGCGGGACCCCAAGAGACCCAGTACTTC CATSRDLGLAGPQETQYF
TRBD1 TRBJ2-5 - TRBV6-1 TGTGCCAGCAGATCCGGGACAGTTAGATGGGAGACCCAGTACTTC CASRSGTVRWETQYF
- TRBJ1-1 once TRBV7-9 TGTGCCAGCAGCTTAGCGGGGTATACTGAAGCTTTCTTT CASSLAGYTEAFF
TRBD2 TRBJ2-1 once TRBV5-1 TGCGCCAGCACCAATCTGATTAGCGGGAGTGCGAATGAGCAGTTCTTC CASTNLISGSANEQFF
- TRBJ1-1 - TRBV6-6 TGTGCCAGCAGTTCAAATGCAGGGGTTACTGAAGCTTTCTTT CASSSNAGVTEAFF
- TRBJ2-1 - TRBV28 TGTGCCAGCAGTTTGGGAGACAGCTCCTACAATGAGCAGTTCTTC CASSLGDSSYNEQFF
- TRBJ1-2 - TRBV9 TGTGCCAGCAGCGCCGAGACAGCTTCGGGCTACACCTTC CASSAETASGYTF
TRBD2 TRBJ2-3 once TRBV15 TGTGCCACCAGCAGAGATTTGGCTAGCGGCAGCACAGATACGCAGTATTTT CATSRDLASGSTDTQYF
- TRBJ1-5 - TRBV6-6 TGTGCCAGCAGCCAATTCAGGGTGAGCAATCAGCCCCAGCATTTT CASSQFRVSNQPQHF
- TRBJ2-2 - TRBV10-2 TGCGCCAGTCGAACAGGAACAGGCACCGGGGAGCTGTTTTTT CASRTGTGTGELFF
TRBD1 TRBJ1-5 - TRBV28 TGTGCCAGCAGTTTAGTTGGGACAGCTAGCAATCAGCCCCAGCATTTT CASSLVGTASNQPQHF
- TRBJ2-1 - TRBV28 TGTGCCAGCATGCGCGGGATTTGGTTAAGCTCCTACAATGAGCAGTTCTTC CASMRGIWLSSYNEQFF
- TRBJ2-1 once TRBV18 TGTGCCAGCTCACCAACGGGACGTGATAACAATGAGCAGTTCTTC CASSPTGRDNNEQFF
TRBD2 TRBJ2-1 - TRBV5-1 TGCGCCAGCAGCTATGGGAGGGAGGGAAACAATGAGCAGTTCTTC CASSYGREGNNEQFF
- TRBJ2-7 - TRBV30 TGTGCCTGGACCTACCGGGGCAGCCGCTCCTACGAGCAGTACTTC CAWTYRGSRSYEQYF
- TRBJ2-2 - TRBV29-1 TGCAGCGTTGTGACCTCCCTCGGGGAGCTGTTTTTT CSVVTSLGELFF
TRBD2 TRBJ2-7 - TRBV19 TGTGCCAGTAGTACCCTTACTAGCGGGAGTAAGTACGAGCAGTACTTC CASSTLTSGSKYEQYF
- TRBJ2-3 - TRBV7-9 TGTGCCAGCAGCTTAGCGGACGGCAGAGATACGCAGTATTTT CASSLADGRDTQYF
- TRBJ1-2 - TRBV7-9 TGTGCCAGCAGCCCGACAGGCCTCGTGGGCTACACCTTC CASSPTGLVGYTF
TRBD2 TRBJ2-5 - TRBV2 TGTGCCAGCAGTGCCAGAGCGGGAGTAAGGGAGACCCAGTACTTC CASSARAGVRETQYF
TRBD2 TRBJ2-7 once TRBV12-5 TGTGCTAGTGGTTTGGCACCGGGACTAGCGAATACCTACGAGCAGTACTTC CASGLAPGLANTYEQYF
- TRBJ1-2 - TRBV28 TGTGCCAGCGAGAACACGGGAAGGGGGACGTCAGACTATGGCTACACCTTC CASENTGRGTSDYGYTF
TRBD1 TRBJ1-2 - TRBV7-6 TGTGCCAGCAGCCCCGGGACAGAGGCTAACTATGGCTACACCTTC CASSPGTEANYGYTF
- TRBJ1-2 - TRBV5-1 TGCGCCAGCAGCCGGACTCAAAACTATGGCTACACCTTC CASSRTQNYGYTF